This TCR beta chain was recovered during a study of CD4 T cells in relation to SARS-CoV-2 and coronaviruses. Study at large: Crossreactive spike epitopes shared across donors were mapped to their HLA restriction.

90,000 to 100,000 naive or memory CD4+ cells were cultured with CEF peptides for approximately eleven days. This clone was found once. Its target is unknown. V lost 4 bases to trimming and J lost 4 bases; unmatched junction nucleotides: 7. CDR1 and CDR2 from the germline V gene are SGHDN and FVKESK. This CDR3 comprises 15 residues. Here immunoSEQ multiplex PCR was the method, and the copy in TCRdb shows in-frame clones only, minus some. Among about 36,000 clones, roughly 80% were seen once, and the ten largest hold 5.5% to 8.5%. Sequencing was carried out using naive CD4+ T cells from PBMCs, cultured in vitro. The subset was: naive CD4+ T cells isolated by negative enrichment. The chain combines TRBV14 with TRBJ2-7; 10 positions agree with TRBD2. The TCR comes from an adult with COVID-19. CDR3 DNA sequence: TGTGCCAGCAGCCTCTCCCGGACTAGCGGTTACGAGCAGTACTTC. This encodes CASSLSRTSGYEQYF.